This T cell receptor (beta chain) derives from a study of blood T cell repertoires in COVID-19. Recovered status in Cohort 3 required two negative PCRs, clearance, or symptom resolution. Clones were sequenced by immunoSEQ multiplex PCR, and TCRdb holds only the in-frame ones, with some missing. Of about 130,000 clones detected, around 86% appear once; the ten largest clones hold about 18%. This CDR3 contains 14 residues. Germline V CDR1 and CDR2: WSHSY, SAAADI. Trimming cost V 4 bases and J 6 bases, with 12 bases left between them. This chain joins TRBV10-2 and TRBJ1-4; D gene uncertain. Material: PBMCs or T cells enriched from blood (not recorded which). The receptor was isolated from a man aged 25 to 45 who had recovered from COVID-19. The CDR3: CASSVRVYDEKLFF. The DNA of the CDR3 is TGCGCCAGCAGTGTGAGGGTATATGATGAAAAACTGTTTTTT.